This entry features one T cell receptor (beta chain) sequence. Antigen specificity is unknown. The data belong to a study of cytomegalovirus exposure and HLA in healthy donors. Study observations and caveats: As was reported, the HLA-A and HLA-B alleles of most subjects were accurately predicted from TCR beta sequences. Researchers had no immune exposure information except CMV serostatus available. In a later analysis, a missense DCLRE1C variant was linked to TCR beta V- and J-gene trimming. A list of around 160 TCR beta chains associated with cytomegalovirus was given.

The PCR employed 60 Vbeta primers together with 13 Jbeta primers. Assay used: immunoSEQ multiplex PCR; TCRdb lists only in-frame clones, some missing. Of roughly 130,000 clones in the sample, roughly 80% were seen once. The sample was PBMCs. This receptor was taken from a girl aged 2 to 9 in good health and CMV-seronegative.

Here the CDR3 reads CAWTGNPNYGYTF. CDR3 bases: TGTGCCTGGACCGGTAACCCGAACTATGGCTACACCTTC. V gene TRBV30 combines with J gene TRBJ1-2; no clear D. This CDR3 comprises 13 residues. Germline lookup yields CDR1 GTSNPN and CDR2 SVGIG (reference sequence). The ends were cut back, 4 bases at V and 2 bases at J, with 11 bases in the middle.